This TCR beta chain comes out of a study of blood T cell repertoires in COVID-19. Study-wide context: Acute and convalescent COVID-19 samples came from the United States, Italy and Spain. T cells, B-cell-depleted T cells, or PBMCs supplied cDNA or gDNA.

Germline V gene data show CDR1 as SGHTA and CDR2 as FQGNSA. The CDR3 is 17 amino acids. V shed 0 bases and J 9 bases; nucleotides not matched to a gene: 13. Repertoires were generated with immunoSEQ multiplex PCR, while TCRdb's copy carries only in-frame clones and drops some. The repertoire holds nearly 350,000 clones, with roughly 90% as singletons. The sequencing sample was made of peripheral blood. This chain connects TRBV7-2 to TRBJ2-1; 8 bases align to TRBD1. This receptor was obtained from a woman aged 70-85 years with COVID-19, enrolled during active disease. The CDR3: CASSLASGGTGVGEQFF. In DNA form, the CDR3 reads TGTGCCAGCAGCTTAGCGTCGGGCGGGACAGGAGTGGGTGAGCAGTTCTTC. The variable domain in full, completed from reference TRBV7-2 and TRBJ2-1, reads GAGVSQSPSNKVTEKGKDVELRCDPISGHTALYWYRQSLGQGLEFLIYFQGNSAPDKSGLPSDRFSAERTGGSVSTLTIQRTQQEDSAVYLCASSLASGGTGVGEQFFGPGTRLTVL.